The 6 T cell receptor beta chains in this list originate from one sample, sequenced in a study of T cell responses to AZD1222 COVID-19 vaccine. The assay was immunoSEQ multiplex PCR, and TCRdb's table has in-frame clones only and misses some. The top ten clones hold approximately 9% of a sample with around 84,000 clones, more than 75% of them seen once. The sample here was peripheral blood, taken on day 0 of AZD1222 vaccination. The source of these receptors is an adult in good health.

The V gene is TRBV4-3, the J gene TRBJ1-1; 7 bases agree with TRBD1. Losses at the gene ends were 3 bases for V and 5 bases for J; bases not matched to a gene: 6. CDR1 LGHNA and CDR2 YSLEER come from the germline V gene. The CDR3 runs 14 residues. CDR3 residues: CASSQGQWGTEAFF. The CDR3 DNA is TGCGCCAGCAGCCAGGGACAGTGGGGAACTGAAGCTTTCTTT.

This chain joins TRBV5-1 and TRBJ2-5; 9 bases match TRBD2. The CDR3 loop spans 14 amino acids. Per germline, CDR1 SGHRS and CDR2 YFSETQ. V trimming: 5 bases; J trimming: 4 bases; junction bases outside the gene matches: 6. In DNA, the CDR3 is TGCGCCAGCAGTGTTAGCGGGAGCAGAGAGACCCAGTACTTC. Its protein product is CASSVSGSRETQYF.

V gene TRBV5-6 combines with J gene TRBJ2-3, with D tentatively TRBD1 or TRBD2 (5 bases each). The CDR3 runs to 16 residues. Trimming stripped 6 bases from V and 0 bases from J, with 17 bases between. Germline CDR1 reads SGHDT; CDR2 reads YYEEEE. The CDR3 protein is CASTLRDLVSTDTQYF. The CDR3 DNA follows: TGTGCCAGCACCCTACGGGACCTCGTTAGCACAGATACGCAGTATTTT. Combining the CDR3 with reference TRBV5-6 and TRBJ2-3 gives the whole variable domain DAGVTQSPTHLIKTRGQQVTLRCSPKSGHDTVSWYQQALGQGPQFIFQYYEEEERQRGNFPDRFSGHQFPNYSSELNVNALLLGDSALYLCASTLRDLVSTDTQYFGPGTRLTVL.

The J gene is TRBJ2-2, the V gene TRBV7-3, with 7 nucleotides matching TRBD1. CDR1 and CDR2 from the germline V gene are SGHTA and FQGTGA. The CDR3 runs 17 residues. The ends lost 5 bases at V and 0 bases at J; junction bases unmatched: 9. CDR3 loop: CASSTPPGQSNTGELFF. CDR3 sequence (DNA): TGTGCCAGCAGCACACCTCCGGGACAGTCGAACACCGGGGAGCTGTTTTTT.

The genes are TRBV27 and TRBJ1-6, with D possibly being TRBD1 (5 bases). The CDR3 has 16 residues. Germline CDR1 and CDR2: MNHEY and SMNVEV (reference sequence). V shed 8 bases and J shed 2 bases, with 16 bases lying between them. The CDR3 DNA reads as TGTGCCAGCGCCTCTGACCCGGGGGCCTATAATTCACCCCTCCACTTT. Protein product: CASASDPGAYNSPLHF.

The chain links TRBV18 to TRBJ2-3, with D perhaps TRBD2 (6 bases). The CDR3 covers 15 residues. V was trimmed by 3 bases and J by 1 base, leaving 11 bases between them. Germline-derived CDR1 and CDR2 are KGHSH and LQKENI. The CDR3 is CASSPGGTRTDTQYF. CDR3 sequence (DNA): TGTGCCAGCTCACCCGGCGGGACTCGCACAGATACGCAGTATTTT.